Listed below are T cell receptor beta chains from one sample, sequenced in a study of chemoradiotherapy in HPV16-positive cancers. Sequenced by immunoSEQ multiplex PCR; TCRdb stores in-frame clones only, minus some. The repertoire has roughly 13,000 clones, 55% to 75% of them found once; the top ten carry around a fifth. Sampling was conducted from a patient who underwent chemoradiotherapy. The receptors were gathered from a human donor with HPV-associated anogenital cancer. Each CDR3 is given with its conserved first and last residue. Fields, in order: CDR3 DNA, CDR3 protein, D gene, J gene, clone size, V gene. The D gene is left open where the match is weak. Not all rows give a size; the values are once, few, many and, for expanded clones, a class.

TGTGCCAGCAGCGGTTCGAGGGATACGCAGTATTTT CASSGSRDTQYF - TRBJ2-3 few TRBV7-6
TGTGCCAGCAGCCCTCAGGGGATGAAAGGCACTGAAGCTTTCTTT CASSPQGMKGTEAFF - TRBJ1-1 - TRBV5-4
TGCGCCAGCAGCCAAGATTGGCAGCTACCTGGAAACACCATATATTTT CASSQDWQLPGNTIYF - TRBJ1-3 medium-sized TRBV4-3
TGTGCCAGCGATTCGGGGTTAGAAGAGACCCAGTACTTC CASDSGLEETQYF - TRBJ2-5 - TRBV2
TGTGCCAGCAGCCGGGGGAGCAATCAGCCCCAGCATTTT CASSRGSNQPQHF - TRBJ1-5 - TRBV5-7
TGTGCCAGTGTCCGGGACAGGGTATATCAGCCCCAGCATTTT CASVRDRVYQPQHF TRBD1 TRBJ1-5 - TRBV6-1
TGTGCCAGCAGTTTACACAGTAGGAATGAGCAGTTCTTC CASSLHSRNEQFF - TRBJ2-1 - TRBV28
TGTGCCTGGAGTGACTATGTCGGGGGCCGAGGAGGCTACACCTTC CAWSDYVGGRGGYTF - TRBJ1-2 - TRBV30
TGTGCCATCAGTGCAAATCAAGAGACCCAGTACTTC CAISANQETQYF - TRBJ2-5 - TRBV10-3
TGTGCCAGCTCACCACAGGACAGGGGCACTGAAGCTTTCTTT CASSPQDRGTEAFF TRBD1 TRBJ1-1 few TRBV18
TGTGCCAGCAGCTTGTCTAGCGGGGGGACCTACGAGCAGTACTTC CASSLSSGGTYEQYF TRBD2 TRBJ2-7 few TRBV5-4
TGCGCCAGCAGCCAAGATCCCGGGGGGACCACAGATACGCAGTATTTT CASSQDPGGTTDTQYF TRBD2 TRBJ2-3 - TRBV4-1
TGTGCCATCAGTGATGTCGCACGGAATCAGCCCCAGCATTTT CAISDVARNQPQHF - TRBJ1-5 - TRBV10-3
TGTGCCAGTAAACGGGACACCGCTAACTATGGCTACACCTTC CASKRDTANYGYTF - TRBJ1-2 medium-sized TRBV19
TGTGCCAGCAGCTTTTCAGGGGGCGTTGGCTATGGCTACACCTTC CASSFSGGVGYGYTF TRBD1 TRBJ1-2 once TRBV5-8
TGTGCCAGCAGTGATGTCTTCGGGACCCAGTACTTC CASSDVFGTQYF - TRBJ2-5 - TRBV6-1
TGTGCCAGCATCAGAGACAGGGAGGCCCTAGGAAAGCCCCAGCATTTT CASIRDREALGKPQHF TRBD1 TRBJ1-5 - TRBV6-6
TGTGCCAGCGTTGGGGACAGCTACGAGCAGTACTTC CASVGDSYEQYF TRBD1 TRBJ2-7 - TRBV6-1
TGTGCCAGCAGCCTGGGACCGGGAGCCTACGAGCAGTACTTC CASSLGPGAYEQYF - TRBJ2-7 - TRBV7-7
TGTGCCAGCAGTGACTTTCTAGCGGGGGTTAACTACGAGCAGTACTTC CASSDFLAGVNYEQYF TRBD2 TRBJ2-7 - TRBV25-1
TGTGCCAGCAGTGAAACTAGCGGGGGGGCGCCAGATACGCAGTATTTT CASSETSGGAPDTQYF TRBD2 TRBJ2-3 - TRBV6-1
TGTGCCAGCTCACCCCGGACAAACACCGGGGAGCTGTTTTTT CASSPRTNTGELFF - TRBJ2-2 - TRBV18
TGTGCCAGCAGTGCCGTAAGTGAAAACACTGAAGCTTTCTTT CASSAVSENTEAFF - TRBJ1-1 - TRBV2
TGTGCCAGCAGCCCACAGGCGGACGGTTCTAACTATGGCTACACCTTC CASSPQADGSNYGYTF - TRBJ1-2 - TRBV7-9
TGTGCCAGCAGTGAACAGGGAACGAACACTGAAGCTTTCTTT CASSEQGTNTEAFF - TRBJ1-1 - TRBV2
TGTGCCAGCAGTGAAACATTGAGATCCTATGGCTACACCTTC CASSETLRSYGYTF - TRBJ1-2 - TRBV6-1
TGTGCCAGCAGCTCGACCCCAGGAGCTAACACAGATACGCAGTATTTT CASSSTPGANTDTQYF - TRBJ2-3 few TRBV7-2
TGTGCCAGCAGCGGGACAGGGGCTGACGGGTTCTTC CASSGTGADGFF TRBD1 TRBJ2-1 - TRBV11-2
TGTGCCAGCTCACCAAGGGATTACTACACCTTC CASSPRDYYTF - TRBJ1-2 few TRBV18
TGTGCCAGCAGTGATTCGGGGGGAAGAGGTGAGCAGTTCTTC CASSDSGGRGEQFF TRBD2 TRBJ2-1 - TRBV2
TGTGCCAGTAGTGTCGGATCTACCTACGAGCAGTACTTC CASSVGSTYEQYF - TRBJ2-7 - TRBV19
TGTGCCATCAGTGATTACACAGGGGGCGCACTTAACTATGGCTACACCTTC CAISDYTGGALNYGYTF TRBD1 TRBJ1-2 - TRBV10-3
TGCGCCAGCAGCCAAGGGAGGGGGGGGAATGGTAAAGCTTTCTTT CASSQGRGGNGKAFF - TRBJ1-1 - TRBV4-3
TGTGCCAGCAGCTCCCAGACTAGCGGGGGGGCTAATGAGCAGTTCTTC CASSSQTSGGANEQFF TRBD2 TRBJ2-1 - TRBV13
TGTGCCAGCAGCTTGGACGGACTAGCGGGGGGGAGGTTGTATTTT CASSLDGLAGGRLYF TRBD2 TRBJ2-3 once TRBV7-3
TGTGCCTGGAGTCAAGACCGGGTCTACACCTTC CAWSQDRVYTF - TRBJ1-2 few TRBV30
TGTGCCAGCAGCTTATTAGCGGGGGAAGATACGCAGTATTTT CASSLLAGEDTQYF TRBD2 TRBJ2-3 - TRBV7-3
TGTGCCAGCAGCCCCCGACAGGGTGGCTACACCTTC CASSPRQGGYTF TRBD1 TRBJ1-2 - TRBV9
TGTGCCAGCAGCTTATCTACGTTCATCGAAGCTTTCTTT CASSLSTFIEAFF - TRBJ1-1 once TRBV7-9
TGTGCCAGCAGCCAAGAATCGGGACTCACCTTACGAGAGCAGTACTTC CASSQESGLTLREQYF - TRBJ2-7 few TRBV14
TGTGCCAGCGAGGGAATTCAGGGGTACGGCTACACCTTC CASEGIQGYGYTF - TRBJ1-2 - TRBV19
TGTGCCAGCAGCCGAGGGACAGGGCGGGACTATGGCTACACCTTC CASSRGTGRDYGYTF TRBD1 TRBJ1-2 - TRBV5-6
TGTGCCAGCAGTGCGTGGCAGGGGGCGAAGGCCGGGGAGCTGTTTTTT CASSAWQGAKAGELFF TRBD1 TRBJ2-2 - TRBV2
TGTGCCAGCAGCTTAGACTTCGGCAATGAGCAGTTCTTC CASSLDFGNEQFF - TRBJ2-1 - TRBV7-7
TGTGCCAGCAGCTCATTAGGGCCCGCACCGGGACAGGGAATTATTCAGTACTTC CASSSLGPAPGQGIIQYF TRBD1 TRBJ2-4 - TRBV11-2
TGTGCCAGCTCAACGGGACAGGTTAGCAATCAGCCCCAGCATTTT CASSTGQVSNQPQHF TRBD1 TRBJ1-5 once TRBV18
TGTGCCAGTAGTCCCCACTCCTATAATTCACCCCTCCACTTT CASSPHSYNSPLHF - TRBJ1-6 few TRBV19
TGTGCCAGCAGTCCAGAGACAGGAGTGAAGGCTTTCTTT CASSPETGVKAFF - TRBJ1-1 - TRBV28
TGTGCCAGCAGCTTACATCGGGGTCCCCCCCGCGGCTACACCTTC CASSLHRGPPRGYTF - TRBJ1-2 - TRBV7-9
TGTGCCAGCAGCCAAGACGCCGGGACAGGGGTCTACACCTTC CASSQDAGTGVYTF TRBD1 TRBJ1-2 - TRBV4-2
TGTGCCAGCACTCAGAGCAATCAGCCCCAGCATTTT CASTQSNQPQHF - TRBJ1-5 few TRBV6-6
TGCGCCAGCAGCTCCTTGACAGGGAGATACGAGCAGTACTTC CASSSLTGRYEQYF TRBD1 TRBJ2-7 - TRBV5-1